A selection of T cell receptor beta chains follows, all from one sample in a study of T cell responses to AZD1222 COVID-19 vaccine. Method: immunoSEQ multiplex PCR; TCRdb's copy keeps in-frame clones and lacks some. The sample yields around 130,000 clones, around 86% seen once. Here the sequenced sample was peripheral blood, taken 28 days after the second AZD1222 dose. These receptors all come from an adult who received the AZD1222 COVID-19 vaccine. CDR3s include the opening cysteine and the closing phenylalanine or tryptophan.

len: 16
j_gene: TRBJ1-1
v_gene: TRBV5-6
CDR3aa: CASSLDWGRVNTEAFF

len: 15
j_gene: TRBJ1-1
v_gene: TRBV3-1/TRBV3-2
CDR3aa: CASSQVVDVNTEAFF

len: 13
j_gene: TRBJ1-1
v_gene: TRBV5-4
CDR3aa: CASSWRGNTEAFF

len: 18
j_gene: TRBJ1-6
v_gene: TRBV4-1
CDR3aa: CASSQDSGSFSYNSPLHF

len: 15
j_gene: TRBJ2-7
v_gene: TRBV2
CDR3aa: CASRVPGQFSYEQYF

len: 13
j_gene: TRBJ1-4
v_gene: TRBV11-1
CDR3aa: CASSRDRAEKLFF

len: 13
j_gene: TRBJ1-1
v_gene: TRBV6-6
CDR3aa: CASSYGGAQGAFF

len: 16
j_gene: TRBJ1-1
v_gene: TRBV3-1/TRBV3-2
CDR3aa: CASSQDTVVGNTEAFF

len: 13
j_gene: TRBJ1-1
v_gene: TRBV12-3/TRBV12-4
CDR3aa: CASSLARGTEAFF

len: 13
j_gene: TRBJ1-5
v_gene: TRBV10-2
CDR3aa: CASSGDSNQPQHF

len: 16
j_gene: TRBJ1-1
v_gene: TRBV5-1
CDR3aa: CASTMGPGEANTEAFF

len: 11
j_gene: TRBJ2-1
v_gene: TRBV20-1
CDR3aa: CSARFDREQFF

len: 17
j_gene: TRBJ1-2
v_gene: TRBV6-1
CDR3aa: CASSEALPGAGGGGYTF

len: 14
j_gene: TRBJ1-1
v_gene: TRBV7-2
CDR3aa: CASSFEPANTEAFF

len: 16
j_gene: TRBJ1-3
v_gene: TRBV6-6
CDR3aa: CASSRSVPNSGNTIYF

len: 15
j_gene: TRBJ1-5
v_gene: TRBV6-5
CDR3aa: CASSSQPGGGQPQHF

len: 15
j_gene: TRBJ1-5
v_gene: TRBV19
CDR3aa: CASSLGQGDNQPQHF